The 22 T cell receptor beta chains listed next were all sequenced from one sample in a study of CD8 T cells in ankylosing spondylitis. TCRdb called the 5' RACE reads again in MiXCR, with one record for every CDR3 protein. The profile shows under 200,000 distinct CDR3 sequences, more than 9% of them singletons. Source material: blood, either unsorted or a sorted T cell fraction (not recorded which). The source of these receptors is a male donor with ankylosing spondylitis or in good health (not recorded which).

There are many counts of this clonotype. The rearrangement links TRBV15 to TRBJ1-5; TRBD1 matches 10 bases. V dropped 4 bases and J dropped 0; count of bases not matched to a gene: 3. Germline V gene data show CDR1 as LNHNV and CDR2 as YYDKDF (reference sequence). This CDR3 is built from 16 residues. CDR3 amino acids: CATSNDRGLSNQPQHF. The CDR3 DNA reads as TGTGCCACCAGCAATGACAGGGGGCTTAGCAATCAGCCCCAGCATTTT.

This clonotype was detected many times. The chain couples TRBV21-1 to TRBJ1-5; TRBD1, the D gene given by the table, was not confirmed from the DNA. TRBV21-1 counts as a pseudogene. The CDR3 has 17 amino acids. CDR3 nucleotide sequence: TGTGCCAGCGGACAGGGAGGTGCGGCCCATAGCAATCAGCCCCAGCATTTT. It is translated as CASGQGGAAHSNQPQHF.

The chain joins TRBV7-2 to TRBJ1-2; 9 bases are a match to TRBD1. Germline V gene sequence: CDR1 SGHTA, CDR2 FQGNSA. This CDR3 has 14 residues. Unmatched junction bases numbered 8, after V lost 5 bases and J lost 7 bases. The CDR3 reads CASSAGQGGGGYTF. CDR3 coding DNA: TGTGCCAGCAGCGCGGGACAGGGCGGTGGTGGCTACACCTTC.

This clonotype was found many times. V is TRBV24-1 and J is TRBJ2-1; either TRBD1 or TRBD2 may fit D (6 bases each). CDR3 length equals 14 residues. Germline CDR1 reads KGHDR; CDR2 reads SFDVKD. The V end lost 0 bases, the J end lost 7 bases, and 9 bases lay between the germline ends. CDR3 residues: CATSDLQGGNEQFF. CDR3 bases: TGTGCCACCAGTGATTTGCAAGGGGGGAATGAGCAGTTCTTC.

This clonotype was counted ten times or more. The rearrangement joins TRBV5-1 to TRBJ2-1, with TRBD1 identical over 7 bases. The CDR3 sequence is 15 residues long. The germline gives CDR1 SGHRS, CDR2 YFSETQ. The junction had 6 bases not matched to a gene; V was cut back by 4 bases and J by 2 bases. The CDR3 nucleotides are TGCGCCAGCAGCCAACAGGGGTTGGCCTACAATGAGCAGTTCTTC. This encodes CASSQQGLAYNEQFF.

This clonotype was detected many times. The J gene is TRBJ1-6, the V gene TRBV6-1; no firm D call. The CDR3 sequence is 13 residues long. The V gene's germline CDR1 is MNHNS and CDR2 SASEGT. Deletions cut 7 bases from V and 6 bases from J, with 10 bases between. For the CDR3, the DNA is TGTGCCAGCACGGGGTCCCCTAATTCACCCCTCCACTTT. Its translation: CASTGSPNSPLHF.

This clonotype occurred many times. This rearrangement joins TRBV12-3 or TRBV12-4 to TRBJ2-2, with TRBD2 matching 7 bases. The CDR3 runs to 13 residues. J gave up 6 bases and V 5 bases, and 3 bases lay outside the gene matches. The CDR3 reads CASSLLAPGELFF. The CDR3 nucleotides are TGTGCCAGCAGTCTACTAGCGCCCGGGGAGCTGTTTTTT.

This clonotype has a count of ten or more. This chain uses TRBV5-4 with TRBJ2-1; 8 bases are shared with TRBD1. The CDR3 is made up of 14 amino acids. CDR1 is SGHNT and CDR2 is YYREEE in the germline V gene (reference sequence). The junction had 5 bases not matched to a gene; V was cut back by 6 bases and J by 3 bases. CDR3 loop: CASTRTGNYNEQFF. CDR3 nucleotides: TGTGCCAGCACCAGGACAGGGAACTACAATGAGCAGTTCTTC.

V and J are TRBV6-5 and TRBJ2-1; 10 bases agree with TRBD2. V trimming: 0 bases; J trimming: 6 bases; junction bases outside the gene matches: 11. Germline CDR1 and CDR2: MNHEY and SVGAGI. The CDR3 sequence is 18 residues long. Written as DNA, the CDR3 is TGTGCCAGCAGTTACTCCCCTTCCCTAGCGGGAGAAGGCAATGAGCAGTTCTTC. Amino acids: CASSYSPSLAGEGNEQFF.

The chain carries TRBV7-9 and TRBJ1-6; D unclear. Germline CDR1 reads SEHNR; CDR2 reads FQNEAQ (reference sequence). With 3 bases removed from V and 7 bases from J, the gap between germline ends came to 4 bases. The CDR3 spans 12 residues. In DNA form, the CDR3 reads TGTGCCAGCAGCTTTGTCAATTCACCCCTCCACTTT. Translation gives CASSFVNSPLHF. Together with reference TRBV7-9 and TRBJ1-6, the CDR3 gives the full variable domain: DTGVSQNPRHKITKRGQNVTFRCDPISEHNRLYWYRQTLGQGPEFLTYFQNEAQLEKSRLLSDRFSAERPKGSFSTLEIQRTEQGDSAMYLCASSFVNSPLHFGNGTRLTVT.

This clonotype turned up a few times. CDR3 DNA sequence: TGTGCCAGCAGGACCAGGGGGCTGTCCGGGGAGCTGTTTTTT. It translates to CASRTRGLSGELFF. V gene TRBV6-1 combines with J gene TRBJ2-2; 8 bases are a match to TRBD1. This CDR3 has 14 amino acids. The V gene end was trimmed by 6 bases and the J gene end by 6 bases; junction bases not matched to a gene: 6. The germline CDR1 and CDR2 sequences are MNHNS and SASEGT.

This clonotype has at least ten counts. This sequence joins TRBV6-1 and TRBJ2-2; D is uncertain. This CDR3 comprises 15 residues. Germline-derived CDR1 and CDR2 are MNHNS and SASEGT. V was clipped by 7 bases and J by 6 bases, with 18 bases between them. The chain's CDR3 is CASKGGEIRSGELFF. In nucleotides, the CDR3 is TGTGCCAGCAAAGGTGGGGAAATCAGATCCGGGGAGCTGTTTTTT.

This clonotype was counted only a few times. V is TRBV7-2 and J is TRBJ1-2, with D perhaps TRBD1 (6 bases). The V gene's germline CDR1 is SGHTA and CDR2 FQGNSA. The CDR3 consists of 17 residues. Trimming pared 5 bases from V and 7 bases from J, leaving 26 bases between. The CDR3 here is CASSPRGGHELFSGYTF. The CDR3 DNA is TGTGCCAGCAGCCCAAGGGGGGGCCACGAACTTTTCTCTGGCTACACCTTC.

This clonotype occurred many times. The CDR3 sequence: CASSAALSTEAFF. DNA of the CDR3: TGTGCCAGCAGTGCCGCGCTTAGCACTGAAGCTTTCTTT. The rearrangement links TRBV25-1 to TRBJ1-1; no firm D call. The CDR3 covers 13 residues. V shed 4 bases and J shed 4 bases, with 10 bases lying between them. Germline-derived CDR1 and CDR2 are MGHDK and SYGVNS.

Many counts were recorded for this clonotype. The rearrangement uses TRBV5-1 and TRBJ2-1; D is possibly TRBD1 (5 bases). Germline V gene sequence: CDR1 SGHRS, CDR2 YFSETQ. The CDR3 totals 14 residues. V was pared by 1 base and J by 2 bases, with 7 bases between. The CDR3 nucleotides are TGCGCCAGCAGCTTGTCAGGGCCCTACAATGAGCAGTTCTTC. Translated, it gives CASSLSGPYNEQFF.

This clonotype was observed at least ten times. The chain is built from TRBV5-1 and TRBJ2-2; D uncertain. CDR3 size: 15 residues. Per the germline V gene, CDR1 is SGHRS and CDR2 is YFSETQ. Trimming left V 2 bases short and J 1 base short, with 9 bases between. CDR3 protein: CASSLRTENTGELFF. The CDR3 DNA reads TGCGCCAGCAGCTTACGGACGGAGAACACCGGGGAGCTGTTTTTT.

Ten or more counts support this clonotype. The chain carries TRBV24-1 and TRBJ2-3; either TRBD1 or TRBD2 may supply D (5 bases each). The CDR3 contains 16 residues. The V gene's germline CDR1 is KGHDR and CDR2 SFDVKD. With 4 bases removed from V and 11 bases from J, the gap between germline ends came to 24 bases. CDR3 coding DNA: TGTGCCACCAGTGAGGGGGACCCCTTCACGAGGATCGGGCAGTATTTT. Its translation is CATSEGDPFTRIGQYF.

About this clonotype itself: Sequence at one end of the junction differs from germline and may be a read error. The chain carries TRBV10-3 and TRBJ2-7, with TRBD1 identical over 8 bases. The CDR3 contains 16 residues. CDR1 is ENHRY, CDR2 SYGVKD, per germline. The CDR3 region has the DNA TGTGCCGTCAGTGACAACAGGGGGAGCCTTTCCTACGAGCAGTACTTC. Protein sequence: CAVSDNRGSLSYEQYF.

This clonotype occurred many times. The rearrangement joins TRBV11-2 to TRBJ2-7, with TRBD1 matching over 9 bases. CDR1 is SGHAT and CDR2 is FQNNGV in the germline V gene. The CDR3 runs 14 residues. The V gene end was trimmed by 4 bases and the J gene end by 2 bases; junction bases not matched to a gene: 3. Here the CDR3 DNA reads TGTGCCAGCAGCTACCGACAGGGGGCCTACGAGCAGTACTTC. Amino acid sequence: CASSYRQGAYEQYF.

This clonotype was picked up a small number of times. This chain joins TRBV27 and TRBJ1-6; possible D gene TRBD1, 6 bases. The CDR3 sequence is 15 residues long. Trimming stripped 5 bases from V and 10 bases from J, with 18 bases between. Germline V CDR1 and CDR2: MNHEY, SMNVEV (reference sequence). This CDR3 reads CASSPGGQLLSPLHF. As DNA, the CDR3 is TGTGCCAGCAGTCCCGGAGGACAGCTCTTGTCACCCCTCCACTTT.

This clonotype occurred many times. The chain employs TRBV6-1 and TRBJ1-2; D gene ambiguous. Germline CDR1 MNHNS, CDR2 SASEGT. The germline V and J ends were trimmed by 2 bases and 0 bases, with 10 bases remaining between them. The CDR3 has 15 residues. The CDR3 nucleotides read TGTGCCAGCAGTGAATCCTTGGTAGCTAACTATGGCTACACCTTC. This gives the protein CASSESLVANYGYTF.

This clonotype was observed a handful of times. V gene TRBV28 combines with J gene TRBJ1-5; a weak D match, TRBD1 (6 bases). The V gene lost 8 bases and the J gene lost 4 bases, with 15 bases spanning the gap. The CDR3 consists of 14 residues. Looked up from germline, CDR1 is MDHEN and CDR2 is SYDVKM. The CDR3 nucleotides are TGTGCCAGCGTCTTGGGGGCCTATAATCAGCCCCAGCATTTT. Amino acids: CASVLGAYNQPQHF.